The next 18 T cell receptor beta chains were all read from a single sample in a study of cytomegalovirus exposure and HLA in healthy donors. The primer mix had 60 Vbeta and 13 Jbeta primers. TCRdb keeps only in-frame clones here, not all; method: immunoSEQ multiplex PCR. Recorded for this sample: about 130,000 clones. Sequencing input: PBMCs. The source is a woman aged 60-70 years in good health and CMV-seronegative.

The chain combines TRBV27 with TRBJ1-5, with 8 positions matching TRBD1. The trim removed 5 bases at V and 5 bases at J, leaving 8 bases unmatched. CDR1 MNHEY and CDR2 SMNVEV come from the germline V gene (reference sequence). CDR3 length equals 15 residues. The CDR3 reads CASSGTTGAYQPQHF. The CDR3 coding sequence is TGTGCCAGCAGTGGTACGACAGGGGCGTATCAGCCCCAGCATTTT.

This chain connects TRBV15 to TRBJ1-1; 7 bases are a match to TRBD1. Germline CDR1 LNHNV, CDR2 YYDKDF (reference sequence). The CDR3 runs to 13 residues. Trimming at V came to 2 bases and at J to 5 bases, leaving 2 bases not matched to a gene. CDR3 sequence: CATSRTRGTEAFF. For the CDR3, the DNA is TGTGCCACCAGCAGAACCAGGGGGACTGAAGCTTTCTTT.

V is TRBV4-1 and J is TRBJ1-1; no firm D call. Trimming removed 4 bases from V and 1 base from J, with 10 bases in between. CDR3 length equals 14 residues. The germline CDR1 and CDR2 sequences are MGHRA and YSYEKL. The CDR3 coding sequence is TGCGCCAGCAGCCCCCCCCATAGGAACACTGAAGCTTTCTTT. Translating it yields CASSPPHRNTEAFF.

The chain uses TRBV12-5 and TRBJ2-2; D is uncertain. Germline CDR1 LGHNT, CDR2 FRNRAP. The CDR3 runs to 13 residues. Trimming cost V 2 bases and J 3 bases, with 4 bases left between them. The chain's CDR3 is CASGLRDTGELFF. The CDR3 nucleotides are TGTGCTAGTGGTTTGCGGGACACCGGGGAGCTGTTTTTT.

The gene calls are TRBV7-6 and TRBJ2-7, with 11 bases fitting TRBD1. Germline-derived CDR1 and CDR2 are SGHVS and FNYEAQ. This CDR3 has 15 residues. V lost 4 bases and J lost 4; bases outside the gene matches: 6. The CDR3, as DNA: TGTGCCAGCAGCTCGGGTGGGACAGGGGGGTACGAGCAGTACTTC. It is translated as CASSSGGTGGYEQYF.

The genes are TRBV5-3 and TRBJ2-2; 10 bases agree with TRBD2. TRBV5-3 is treated as an ORF (open reading frame) with a function not yet certain. J was trimmed by 4 bases and V by 4 bases; bases with no gene match: 10. The CDR3 is 17 residues long. CDR3 DNA sequence: TGTGCCAGAAGCGTGATAGAGCGGGGGGGCTTCACCGGGGAGCTGTTTTTT. Protein product: CARSVIERGGFTGELFF.

The rearrangement links TRBV30 to TRBJ2-6; tentative D call: TRBD2 (6 bases). V gave up 5 bases and J gave up 4 bases, with 6 bases separating them. CDR1 is GTSNPN, CDR2 SVGIG, per germline (reference sequence). CDR3 length: 12 residues. The CDR3 here is CAWAGGANVLTF. The CDR3, as DNA: TGTGCCTGGGCGGGAGGGGCCAACGTCCTGACTTTC.

V is TRBV28 and J is TRBJ1-1; 7 bases are shared with TRBD1. The CDR3 spans 15 residues. CDR1 is MDHEN and CDR2 is SYDVKM in the germline V gene. V trimming: 6 bases; J trimming: 8 bases; junction bases outside the gene matches: 15. In DNA, the CDR3 is TGTGCCAGCAGAAACACAGGGGTAAACTACCCGGAAGCTTTCTTT. It is translated as CASRNTGVNYPEAFF. The variable domain in full, with the rest retrieved from reference TRBV28 and TRBJ1-1, is DVKVTQSSRYLVKRTGEKVFLECVQDMDHENMFWYRQDPGLGLRLIYFSYDVKMKEKGDIPEGYSVSREKKERFSLILESASTNQTSMYLCASRNTGVNYPEAFFGQGTRLTVV.

This chain joins TRBV25-1 and TRBJ2-5, with D tentatively TRBD2 (5 bases). Germline assignment: CDR1 MGHDK and CDR2 SYGVNS. With 3 bases removed from V and 2 bases from J, the gap between germline ends came to 7 bases. There are 13 residues in the CDR3. The chain's CDR3 is CASSDSGQETQYF. CDR3 nucleotides: TGTGCCAGCAGTGATTCGGGGCAAGAGACCCAGTACTTC.

This rearrangement joins TRBV7-9 to TRBJ2-1; 10 bases match TRBD2. The CDR3 is 18 residues long. CDR1 and CDR2 from the germline V gene are SEHNR and FQNEAQ (reference sequence). The J segment lost 4 bases and the V segment lost 5 bases, leaving 14 bases of the junction unmatched. The CDR3 nucleotides are TGTGCCAGCAGCCCTAAGAAACTAGCGGGACTGGGGTACAATGAGCAGTTCTTC. Translated, it gives CASSPKKLAGLGYNEQFF. The full variable domain, completed using reference TRBV7-9 and TRBJ2-1, is DTGVSQNPRHKITKRGQNVTFRCDPISEHNRLYWYRQTLGQGPEFLTYFQNEAQLEKSRLLSDRFSAERPKGSFSTLEIQRTEQGDSAMYLCASSPKKLAGLGYNEQFFGPGTRLTVL.

This chain uses TRBV27 with TRBJ2-7; 8 positions match TRBD2. Trimming cost V 6 bases and J 7 bases; bases outside gene matches: 11. The CDR3 runs to 14 residues. Germline CDR1 and CDR2: MNHEY and SMNVEV (reference sequence). This chain's CDR3 is CASSPGLGSGEQYF. CDR3 in DNA: TGTGCCAGCAGCCCGGGACTAGGATCGGGGGAGCAGTACTTC.

The chain couples TRBV28 to TRBJ2-7; D may be TRBD1 (5 bases). The germline V and J ends were trimmed by 1 base and 4 bases, with 11 bases remaining between them. The CDR3 contains 14 residues. Germline V gives CDR1 MDHEN, CDR2 SYDVKM. CDR3 loop: CASSLSQGGYEQYF. In DNA form, the CDR3 reads TGTGCCAGCAGTTTATCCCAGGGTGGGTACGAGCAGTACTTC. Based on the CDR3 plus reference TRBV28 and TRBJ2-7, the full variable domain is DVKVTQSSRYLVKRTGEKVFLECVQDMDHENMFWYRQDPGLGLRLIYFSYDVKMKEKGDIPEGYSVSREKKERFSLILESASTNQTSMYLCASSLSQGGYEQYFGPGTRLTVT.

This chain links TRBV27 with TRBJ1-6; perhaps TRBD1 as D (6 bases). The CDR3 totals 14 residues. V was trimmed by 4 bases and J by 7 bases, leaving 11 bases between them. CDR1 is MNHEY and CDR2 is SMNVEV in the germline V gene (reference sequence). The CDR3 reads CASSSGTRNSPLHF. CDR3 DNA sequence: TGTGCCAGCAGTTCCGGGACACGAAATTCACCCCTCCACTTT.

The chain has TRBV5-1 and TRBJ2-3; the match to TRBD2 covers 9 bases. This CDR3 spans 16 amino acids. V was pared by 0 bases and J by 3 bases, with 5 bases of the junction left unmatched. Germline V gene lookup returns CDR1 SGHRS and CDR2 YFSETQ. CDR3 DNA: TGCGCCAGCAGCTTGGATCCTAGCGGGACAACAGATACGCAGTATTTT. Translating it yields CASSLDPSGTTDTQYF.

This sequence joins TRBV6-5 and TRBJ1-5; D gene unclear. With 0 bases removed from V and 7 bases from J, the gap between germline ends came to 10 bases. Germline CDR1 reads MNHEY; CDR2 reads SVGAGI. The CDR3 covers 14 residues. CDR3 amino acids: CASSYSRGLQPQHF. DNA of the CDR3: TGTGCCAGCAGTTACTCGAGAGGGCTCCAGCCCCAGCATTTT.

V is TRBV7-9 and J is TRBJ1-2; 9 bases agree with TRBD1. CDR1 is SEHNR and CDR2 is FQNEAQ in the germline V gene (reference sequence). The CDR3 runs 15 residues. V was pared by 5 bases and J by 4 bases, with 8 bases of the junction left unmatched. The CDR3 is CASSIRDRALYGYTF. The CDR3 nucleotides read TGTGCCAGCAGCATACGGGACAGGGCCCTCTATGGCTACACCTTC.

This rearrangement joins TRBV28 to TRBJ2-5, with TRBD2 identical over 7 bases. The length of the CDR3 is 17 residues. Germline CDR1 and CDR2: MDHEN and SYDVKM. J lost 5 bases, V lost 4 bases, and 16 bases had no gene match. CDR3 in DNA: TGTGCCAGCAGTTCGGCCGGGCGGGAGACGCCTTTGGAGACCCAGTACTTC. Translation: CASSSAGRETPLETQYF.

V gene TRBV7-6 combines with J gene TRBJ2-1; TRBD1 might be the D (6 bases). CDR1 is SGHVS, CDR2 FNYEAQ, per germline. The CDR3 totals 17 residues. V lost 5 bases, J lost 7 bases, and 24 bases lay in between. This CDR3 reads CASSPSWGREGTNEQFF. DNA for the CDR3: TGTGCCAGCAGCCCCAGTTGGGGGCGCGAGGGGACGAATGAGCAGTTCTTC. The entire variable domain, with the rest obtained from reference TRBV7-6 and TRBJ2-1, is as follows: GAGVSQSPRYKVTKRGQDVALRCDPISGHVSLYWYRQALGQGPEFLTYFNYEAQQDKSGLPNDRFSAERPEGSISTLTIQRTEQRDSAMYRCASSPSWGREGTNEQFFGPGTRLTVL.